Listed below are T cell receptor beta chains from one sample, sequenced in a study of T-cell memory formation after mild COVID-19. TCRdb reprocessed the 5' RACE reads with MiXCR, giving one entry per CDR3 protein. The data show just under 150,000 distinct CDR3 sequences, 19% seen once. Input material: PBMCs or a T cell subset sorted from them (not recorded which). These receptors were collected from an adult woman who had mild COVID-19 (a few samples of this study predate the infection). Cell type and time point are not known. The CDR3 runs from the conserved cysteine through the conserved F or W. The D gene is left open where the match is weak. Rows give clone size only sometimes, using once, few, many, or a class for an expanded clone.

D	V	size	J	DNA	CDR3
NA	TRBV6-5	NA	TRBJ1-1	TGTGCCAGCAGTTACTCGGGCCGGGCCAACACTGAAGCTTTCTTT	CASSYSGRANTEAFF
NA	TRBV5-5	NA	TRBJ1-2	TGTGCCAGCAGCTTGGGACAGTCGCGGGAACTATATGGCTACACCTTC	CASSLGQSRELYGYTF
TRBD1	TRBV12-5	NA	TRBJ2-7	TGTGCTAGTGGTTTGGCTAGGACAGGACAATACGAGCAGTACTTC	CASGLARTGQYEQYF
NA	TRBV6-2/TRBV6-3	few	TRBJ2-2	TGTGCCAGCAGTTGGGGACGGTCGAACACCGGGGAGCTGTTTTTT	CASSWGRSNTGELFF
TRBD2	TRBV20-1	NA	TRBJ2-3	TGCAGTGCAAAGAGACTAGCGGGGGGGTATACAGATACGCAGTATTTT	CSAKRLAGGYTDTQYF
TRBD1	TRBV12-3/TRBV12-4	NA	TRBJ1-4	TGTGCCAGCAGTTCCCTTGGGACAGTGAAAGAAAAACTGTTTTTT	CASSSLGTVKEKLFF
NA	TRBV20-1	few	TRBJ2-3	TGCACCCCGGCTCGTTCAGGTGGGACAAATACGCAGTATTTT	CTPARSGGTNTQYF
TRBD2	TRBV4-2	few	TRBJ2-5	TGTGCCAGCAGCCAAGGGACTAGGGATCAAGAGACCCAGTACTTC	CASSQGTRDQETQYF
NA	TRBV25-1	NA	TRBJ2-1	TGTGCCAGCAGTGATTCCGGGAGAAACAATGAGCAGTTCTTC	CASSDSGRNNEQFF
NA	TRBV5-8	NA	TRBJ2-4	TGTGCCAGCAGCTCGCCCCGGACACAAGCCAAAAACATTCAGTACTTC	CASSSPRTQAKNIQYF
NA	TRBV24-1	few	TRBJ2-1	TGTGCCACCAGTGACACTGCAATCAGTCCGGGTGGGCAGTTCTTC	CATSDTAISPGGQFF
NA	TRBV6-2/TRBV6-3	few	TRBJ2-7	TGTGCCAGCAGTGACCAGATCTACGAGCAGTACTTC	CASSDQIYEQYF
NA	TRBV2	NA	TRBJ1-2	TGTGCCAGCAGTGAGGGGTATGGCTACACCTTC	CASSEGYGYTF
TRBD1	TRBV3-1	few	TRBJ2-7	TGTGCCAGCAGCCAAGCCGCGACAGGGCCCTACGAGCAGTACTTC	CASSQAATGPYEQYF
NA	TRBV7-2	few	TRBJ2-5	TGTGCCAGCAGCTTAGCGACGGGCGGGCAAGAGACCCAGTACTTC	CASSLATGGQETQYF
NA	TRBV7-9	NA	TRBJ1-2	TGTGCCAGCAGCTCCGGAAACAGGGCCCGCTACACCTTC	CASSSGNRARYTF
NA	TRBV20-1	few	TRBJ1-1	TGCAGTGCTGATCCCCCCTGGGGTGAAGCTTTCTTT	CSADPPWGEAFF
NA	TRBV5-1	NA	TRBJ1-5	TGCGCCAGCAGCTTGGGGGGGCGCAGCCAGCCCCAGCATTTT	CASSLGGRSQPQHF
NA	TRBV12-3/TRBV12-4	many	TRBJ2-2	TGTGCCAGCAGTTCGGGCCTCGTGGGCGGGGAGCTGTTTTTT	CASSSGLVGGELFF
TRBD2	TRBV5-1	NA	TRBJ2-1	TGCGCCAGCAGCTCCGGAACAACTAGCGGGGGGGCCAATGAGCAGTTCTTC	CASSSGTTSGGANEQFF
NA	TRBV4-1	NA	TRBJ2-7	TGCGCCAGCAGTAGACAGACCTCCTACGAGCAGTACTTC	CASSRQTSYEQYF
NA	TRBV28	NA	TRBJ2-1	TGTGCCAGCAGTTTGGGGGGCCGGGACAATGAGCAGTTCTTC	CASSLGGRDNEQFF
NA	TRBV20-1	NA	TRBJ2-3	TGCAGTGCTAGAGATATGGAGGTTACCACAGATACGCAGTATTTT	CSARDMEVTTDTQYF
NA	TRBV7-9	NA	TRBJ1-1	TGTGCCAGCAGCATAGCGGGGGTACGGGGCACTGAAGCTTTCTTT	CASSIAGVRGTEAFF
NA	TRBV20-1	few	TRBJ1-4	TGCAGTGCTAGAGTTGCAGGGGCGATAGGGGAAAAACTGTTTTTT	CSARVAGAIGEKLFF
TRBD2	TRBV30	many	TRBJ2-7	TGTGCCTCGGAGCCGGGACTAGCGGGAAGTACGGGCTACGAGCAGTACTTC	CASEPGLAGSTGYEQYF
NA	TRBV4-2	NA	TRBJ1-2	TGTGCCAGCAGCCAAGTGGGGGGAGACGGATTCCTCTATGGCTACACCTTC	CASSQVGGDGFLYGYTF
NA	TRBV7-9	few	TRBJ1-3	TGTGCCAGCAGCTTAGTTGGCAGCCCGACCATATATTTT	CASSLVGSPTIYF
NA	TRBV5-1	few	TRBJ2-5	TGCGCCAGCAGCCCGGGCGGGGGCGCTTGGGAGACCCAGTACTTC	CASSPGGGAWETQYF
NA	TRBV24-1	NA	TRBJ2-5	TGTGCCACCAGTGAACAGGCGGGGTTCTCGGGGACCCAGTACTTC	CATSEQAGFSGTQYF
TRBD1	TRBV11-2	few	TRBJ2-1	TGTGCCAGCAGTCGGGACAGGGTTTACAATGAGCAGTTCTTC	CASSRDRVYNEQFF
NA	TRBV24-1	few	TRBJ1-1	TGTGCCACCAGTGATGTCGGGACATCCAAAGCTTTCTTT	CATSDVGTSKAFF
TRBD2	TRBV15	few	TRBJ2-3	TGTGCCACCAGCATTAGCGGGAGCACAGATACGCAGTATTTT	CATSISGSTDTQYF
NA	TRBV20-1	NA	TRBJ2-7	TGCAGTGCTAGAGATCTTGGTAGGCCGGCGACTTACTACGAGCAGTACTTC	CSARDLGRPATYYEQYF
TRBD2	TRBV11-2	NA	TRBJ2-2	TGTGCCAGCAGCTCCGTACGACTAGCAGGGAGAGACACCGGGGAGCTGTTTTTT	CASSSVRLAGRDTGELFF
TRBD2	TRBV7-9	NA	TRBJ2-1	TGTGCCAGCAGCTCACCCATTGGGCTAGCGGGAGGTTCGTACAATGAGCAGTTCTTC	CASSSPIGLAGGSYNEQFF